The source of this T cell receptor beta chain is a study of OX40 agonist ivuxolimab in advanced cancers. Background on the study: Patients received intravenous ivuxolimab every 2 weeks at 0.01 to 10 mg/kg. Mean age approximately 55 years, range about 23 to 80; just over 80% male. General study findings and limits: At doses 0.1 to 3.0 mg/kg, CD4+ and CD8+ clones expanded. CD8+ T cells were the subset that, on average, had more expanded clones than CD4+.

Sequencing used immunoSEQ multiplex PCR; TCRdb keeps in-frame clones, though not all of them. This sample yields tens of thousands of clones, of which 77% are seen a single time; 6.3% belongs to the top ten. Of note for this clone: Its antigen is currently unknown.

V shed 6 bases and J shed 5 bases, with 20 bases lying between them. Germline CDR1 reads KGHSH; CDR2 reads LQKENI. The CDR3 extends over 16 amino acids. The sample in question was CD4+ or CD8+ T cells sorted from blood, obtained in a trial of the OX40 agonist ivuxolimab. This sequence joins TRBV18 and TRBJ1-5; the D is unclear. The source of this sequence is an adult with an advanced solid tumor such as melanoma, head and neck, liver or kidney cancer. The CDR3 reads CASSRWESSGDQPQHF. CDR3 nucleotides: TGTGCCAGCTCCCGATGGGAGTCCTCAGGAGATCAGCCCCAGCATTTT.